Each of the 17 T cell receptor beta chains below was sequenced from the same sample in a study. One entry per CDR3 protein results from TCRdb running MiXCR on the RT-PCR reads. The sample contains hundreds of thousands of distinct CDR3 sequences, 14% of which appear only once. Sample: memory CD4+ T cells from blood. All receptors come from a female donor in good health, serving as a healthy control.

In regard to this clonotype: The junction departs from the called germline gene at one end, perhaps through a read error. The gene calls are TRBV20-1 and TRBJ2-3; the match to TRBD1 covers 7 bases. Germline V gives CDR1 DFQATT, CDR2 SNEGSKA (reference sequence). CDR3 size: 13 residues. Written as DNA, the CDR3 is TGCAGTGCTAAGACAGGGCCCACAGATACGCGGTATTTT. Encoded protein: CSAKTGPTDTRYF.

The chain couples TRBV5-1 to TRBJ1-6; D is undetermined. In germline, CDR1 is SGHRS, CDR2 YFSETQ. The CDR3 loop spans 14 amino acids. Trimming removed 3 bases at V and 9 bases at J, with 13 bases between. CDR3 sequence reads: CASSWSLQGSPLHF. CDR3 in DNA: TGCGCCAGCAGCTGGTCCCTACAAGGTTCACCCCTCCACTTT.

The CDR3 bases are TGTGCCAGCAGCCGGGGGTGGGGGACGAAAGCCTACGAGCAGTACTTC. It encodes CASSRGWGTKAYEQYF. The chain carries TRBV12-3 or TRBV12-4 and TRBJ2-7; perhaps TRBD2 as D (6 bases). The CDR3 covers 16 residues. Trimming left V 6 bases short and J 2 bases short, with 20 bases between.

CDR3 nucleotides: TGTGCCAGTAGTCCACAGGGGGCGCTTAACTATGGCTACACCTTC. Protein: CASSPQGALNYGYTF. The chain links TRBV19 to TRBJ1-2; TRBD1 aligns across 9 bases. Germline trimming cut 5 bases from V and 1 base from J; bases unmatched to any gene: 5. In germline, CDR1 is LNHDA, CDR2 SQIVND (reference sequence). The CDR3 runs 15 residues.

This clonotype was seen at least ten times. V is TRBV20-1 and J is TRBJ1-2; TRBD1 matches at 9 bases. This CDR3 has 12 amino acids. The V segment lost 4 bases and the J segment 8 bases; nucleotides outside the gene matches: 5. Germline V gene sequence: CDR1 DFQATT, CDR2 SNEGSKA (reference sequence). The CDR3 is CSAIGQGRGYTF. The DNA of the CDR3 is TGCAGTGCTATAGGACAGGGGCGAGGCTACACCTTC.

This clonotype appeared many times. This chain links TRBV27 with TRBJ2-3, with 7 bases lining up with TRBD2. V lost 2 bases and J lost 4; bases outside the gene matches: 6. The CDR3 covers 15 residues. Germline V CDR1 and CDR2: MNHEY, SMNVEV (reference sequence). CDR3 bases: TGTGCCAGCAGTTTAAGAGGACTAGGGCCAGATACGCAGTATTTT. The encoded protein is CASSLRGLGPDTQYF.

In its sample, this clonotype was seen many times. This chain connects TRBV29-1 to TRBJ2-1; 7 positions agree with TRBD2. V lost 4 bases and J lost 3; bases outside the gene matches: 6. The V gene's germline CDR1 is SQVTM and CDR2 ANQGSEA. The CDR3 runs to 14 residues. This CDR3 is CSVGEGGVYNEQFF. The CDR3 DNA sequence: TGCAGCGTTGGAGAGGGAGGGGTCTACAATGAGCAGTTCTTC.

As DNA, the CDR3 is TGTGCCAGCAGCTTCGAGGGGGCGCTTGGGAGATACGAGCAGTACTTC. Residues: CASSFEGALGRYEQYF. The J gene is TRBJ2-7, the V gene TRBV7-8; 7 bases are a match to TRBD1. V lost 3 bases and J lost 4; bases outside the gene matches: 12. Looked up from germline, CDR1 is SGHVS and CDR2 is FQNEAQ. The CDR3 has 16 residues.

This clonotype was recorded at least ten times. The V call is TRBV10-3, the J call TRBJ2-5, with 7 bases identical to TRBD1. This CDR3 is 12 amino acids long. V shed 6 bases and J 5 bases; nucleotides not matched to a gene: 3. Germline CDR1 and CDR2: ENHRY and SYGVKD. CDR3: CAIRDREETQYF. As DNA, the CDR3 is TGTGCCATCAGAGACAGGGAGGAGACCCAGTACTTC.

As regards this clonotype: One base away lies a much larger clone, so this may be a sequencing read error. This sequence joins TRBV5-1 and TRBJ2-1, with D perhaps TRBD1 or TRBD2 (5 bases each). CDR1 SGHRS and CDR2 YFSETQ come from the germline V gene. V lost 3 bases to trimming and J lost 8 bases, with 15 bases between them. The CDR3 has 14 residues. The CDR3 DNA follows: TGCGCCAGCAGCTGGACTGGTAGGGGCGATGAGCAGTTCTTC. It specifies CASSWTGRGDEQFF.

CDR3 protein: CASSQNDGSSYNSPLHF. The CDR3 DNA sequence: TGTGCCAGCAGCCAAAATGACGGAAGCTCCTATAATTCACCCCTCCACTTT. This sequence joins TRBV3-1 and TRBJ1-6, with no clear D. Trimming took 2 bases from V and 0 from J, leaving 11 bases between them. CDR1 and CDR2 from the germline V gene are LGHDT and YNNKEL (reference sequence). The CDR3 sequence is 17 residues long.

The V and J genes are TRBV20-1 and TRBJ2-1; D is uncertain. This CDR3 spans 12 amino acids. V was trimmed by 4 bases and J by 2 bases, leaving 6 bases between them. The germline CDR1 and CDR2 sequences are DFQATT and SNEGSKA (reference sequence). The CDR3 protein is CSATPTYNEQFF. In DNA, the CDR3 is TGCAGTGCTACCCCGACCTACAATGAGCAGTTCTTC.

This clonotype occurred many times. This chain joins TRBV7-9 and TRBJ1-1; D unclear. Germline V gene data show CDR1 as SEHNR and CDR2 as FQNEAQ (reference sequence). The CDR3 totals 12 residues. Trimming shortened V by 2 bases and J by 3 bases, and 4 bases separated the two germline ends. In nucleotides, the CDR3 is TGTGCCAGCAGCTTACAGGACACTGAAGCTTTCTTT. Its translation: CASSLQDTEAFF.

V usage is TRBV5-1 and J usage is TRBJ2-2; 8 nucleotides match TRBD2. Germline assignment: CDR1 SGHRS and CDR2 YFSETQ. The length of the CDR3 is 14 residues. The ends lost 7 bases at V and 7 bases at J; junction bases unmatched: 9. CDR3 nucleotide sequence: TGCGCCAGCCGGGAGGGAACCCTTCGCGGGGAGCTGTTTTTT. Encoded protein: CASREGTLRGELFF. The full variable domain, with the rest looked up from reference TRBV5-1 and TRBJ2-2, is KAGVTQTPRYLIKTRGQQVTLSCSPISGHRSVSWYQQTPGQGLQFLFEYFSETQRNKGNFPGRFSGRQFSNSRSEMNVSTLELGDSALYLCASREGTLRGELFFGEGSRLTVL.

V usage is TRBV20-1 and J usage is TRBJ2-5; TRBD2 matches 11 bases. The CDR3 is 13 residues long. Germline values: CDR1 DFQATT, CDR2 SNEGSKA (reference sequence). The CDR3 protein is CRLAGGPLETQYF. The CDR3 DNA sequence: TGCAGGTTAGCGGGAGGGCCTTTGGAGACCCAGTACTTC.

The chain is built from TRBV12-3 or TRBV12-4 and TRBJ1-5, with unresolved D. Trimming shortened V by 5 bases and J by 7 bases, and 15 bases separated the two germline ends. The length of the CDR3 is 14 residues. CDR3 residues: CASSPDYMEQPQHF. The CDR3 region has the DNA TGTGCCAGCAGTCCGGACTACATGGAACAGCCCCAGCATTTT.

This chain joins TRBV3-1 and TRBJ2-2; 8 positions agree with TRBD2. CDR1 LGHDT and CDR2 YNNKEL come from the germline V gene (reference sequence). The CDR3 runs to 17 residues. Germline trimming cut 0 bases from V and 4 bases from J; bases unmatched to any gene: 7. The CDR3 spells CASSQDGAGVFTGELFF. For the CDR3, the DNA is TGTGCCAGCAGCCAAGATGGAGCGGGAGTTTTCACCGGGGAGCTGTTTTTT. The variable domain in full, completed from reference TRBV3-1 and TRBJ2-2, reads DTAVSQTPKYLVTQMGNDKSIKCEQNLGHDTMYWYKQDSKKFLKIMFSYNNKELIINETVPNRFSPKSPDKAHLNLHINSLELGDSAVYFCASSQDGAGVFTGELFFGEGSRLTVL.